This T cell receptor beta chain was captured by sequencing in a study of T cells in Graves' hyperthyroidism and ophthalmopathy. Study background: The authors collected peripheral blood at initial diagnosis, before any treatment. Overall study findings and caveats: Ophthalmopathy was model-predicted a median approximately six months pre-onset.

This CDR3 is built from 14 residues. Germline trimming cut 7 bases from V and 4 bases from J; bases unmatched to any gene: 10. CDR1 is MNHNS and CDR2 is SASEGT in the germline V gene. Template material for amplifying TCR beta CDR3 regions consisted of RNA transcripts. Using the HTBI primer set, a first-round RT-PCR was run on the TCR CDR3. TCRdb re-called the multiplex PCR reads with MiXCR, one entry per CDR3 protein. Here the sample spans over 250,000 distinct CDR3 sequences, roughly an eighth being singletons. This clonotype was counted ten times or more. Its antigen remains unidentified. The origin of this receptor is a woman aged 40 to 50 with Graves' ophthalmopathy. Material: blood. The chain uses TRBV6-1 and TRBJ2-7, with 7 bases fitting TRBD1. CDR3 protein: CASTRQGQSYEQYF. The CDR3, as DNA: TGTGCCAGCACAAGACAGGGCCAATCTTACGAGCAGTACTTC.